These T cell receptor beta chains were read from a single sample in a study of shared clonotypes between healthy human individuals. TCRdb's copy holds only in-frame clones and misses some; the assay was immunoSEQ multiplex PCR. The repertoire consists of roughly 380,000 clones, with about 97% occurring once and the leading ten covering around 0.32%. The sequencing sample was made of memory CD8+ T cells sorted from blood. These receptors originate from a man aged 25-40 years in good health. The CDR3 runs from the conserved cysteine through the conserved F or W. A D gene is named only where the DNA matches it firmly. Clone size is stated in some rows and not others, as once, few, many or a class when expanded.

V gene	J gene	D gene	clone size	CDR3 DNA	CDR3 protein
TRBV18	TRBJ2-7	TRBD2	-	TGTGCCAGCTCGCCTACTAGCGGGAGGATGGGGGAGCAGTACTTC	CASSPTSGRMGEQYF
TRBV7-9	TRBJ2-2	-	-	TGTGCCAGCGCGGGCGGTCCAAACACCGGGGAGCTGTTTTTT	CASAGGPNTGELFF
TRBV30	TRBJ2-1	-	-	TGTGCCTGGAAGAACCCAGGGAAACCATCCCATGAGCAGTTCTTC	CAWKNPGKPSHEQFF
TRBV6-1	TRBJ1-2	-	-	TGTGCCAGCAGTACCACAGGTAGAGCTAACTATGGCTACACCTTC	CASSTTGRANYGYTF
TRBV30	TRBJ1-4	-	-	TGTGCCTGGAGTTATCGGAGGGCAACTAATGAAAAACTGTTTTTT	CAWSYRRATNEKLFF
TRBV5-4	TRBJ1-4	TRBD1	-	TGTGCCAGCAGCCTCGACAGGGATCATGAAAAACTGTTTTTT	CASSLDRDHEKLFF
TRBV14	TRBJ1-1	-	-	TGTGCCAGCAGCCAAGTCGGGGCGCGGAACACTGAAGCTTTCTTT	CASSQVGARNTEAFF
TRBV6-9	TRBJ1-2	-	-	TGTGCCAGCAGTGAACAGTCTTTTAACTATGGCTACACCTTC	CASSEQSFNYGYTF
TRBV14	TRBJ1-1	-	-	TGTGCCAGCAGCCGGGGGGGTAGATACACTGAAGCTTTCTTT	CASSRGGRYTEAFF
TRBV10-3	TRBJ2-1	-	-	TGTGCCACTGGACTACCTTTGGGGTATGAGCAGTTCTTC	CATGLPLGYEQFF
TRBV28	TRBJ2-3	-	-	TGTGCCAGCAGTGGGGCCAGATGGGGGATAGGCCCAGATACGCAGTATTTT	CASSGARWGIGPDTQYF
TRBV19	TRBJ1-2	TRBD1	-	TGTGCCAGTAGTATACGGCGACAGGGCTATGGCTACACCTTC	CASSIRRQGYGYTF
TRBV7-9	TRBJ2-1	TRBD2	-	TGTGCCAGCAGCTTAGTTCCGGGAGGGCCATACAATGAGCAGTTCTTC	CASSLVPGGPYNEQFF
TRBV18	TRBJ2-1	TRBD2	-	TGTGCCAGCTCACGGACTAGCGGGGGTTACAATGAGCAGTTCTTC	CASSRTSGGYNEQFF
TRBV30	TRBJ2-1	-	-	TGTGCCTGGAGTGTACAGCTAGTCGGGCTTCATGAGCAGTTCTTC	CAWSVQLVGLHEQFF
TRBV6-1	TRBJ2-1	TRBD2	-	TGTGCCAGCAGTCTAGCGGACTACAATGAGCAGTTCTTC	CASSLADYNEQFF
TRBV5-4	TRBJ2-3	-	-	TGTGCCAGCAGCTTGGACGCAGTTAGCACAGATACGCAGTATTTT	CASSLDAVSTDTQYF
TRBV6-1	TRBJ2-7	-	-	TGTGCCAGCAGTGACAGGGGCTACGAGCAGTACTTC	CASSDRGYEQYF
TRBV21-1	TRBJ1-5	-	once	TGTGCCAGCAGCAATTTCCGGGACAGGGTAGAGCCAGAGGATCAGCCCCAGCATTTT	CASSNFRDRVEPEDQPQHF
TRBV6-5	TRBJ2-2	-	-	TGTGCCAGCAGTTACTCGATGGGCGAGCTAACTGGGGAGCTGTTTTTT	CASSYSMGELTGELFF
TRBV4-1	TRBJ2-7	TRBD2	-	TGCGCCAGCAGCCAAGTGAGCGGGAGTTCCTACGAGCAGTACTTC	CASSQVSGSSYEQYF
TRBV18	TRBJ2-2	-	-	TGTGCCAGCTCACCGACAGGGAACACCGGGGAGCTGTTTTTT	CASSPTGNTGELFF
TRBV2	TRBJ2-3	-	-	TGTGCCAGCTGGCTAGTCGGCACAGATACGCAGTATTTT	CASWLVGTDTQYF
TRBV28	TRBJ2-7	TRBD2	-	TGTGCCAGCAGTTTTAGCGGGGCCTACGAGCAGTACTTC	CASSFSGAYEQYF
TRBV6-5	TRBJ2-1	TRBD2	-	TGTGCCAGCAGTTCCGATCGACTAGCGGGAGGCGGTGAGCAGTTCTTC	CASSSDRLAGGGEQFF
TRBV10-3	TRBJ2-1	TRBD1	-	TGTGCCATCACTCAGACAGGGTACAATGAGCAGTTCTTC	CAITQTGYNEQFF
TRBV25-1	TRBJ2-1	TRBD2	-	TGTGCCAGCAGTGAGGCGGGGCTAGCGGGTTACAATGAGCAGTTCTTC	CASSEAGLAGYNEQFF
TRBV10-2	TRBJ2-2	-	-	TGCGCCAGCAGTGAGTGCCGGGACCAAAGACTTAGGAACACCGGGGAGCTGTTTTTT	CASSECRDQRLRNTGELFF
TRBV25-1	TRBJ2-7	TRBD2	-	TGTGCCAGCAGTACCGCCGGGACTAGCGGAATCTACGAGCAGTACTTC	CASSTAGTSGIYEQYF
TRBV10-2	TRBJ2-3	TRBD2	few	TGCGCCAGCACCCGTTCTAGCGGGATCGGAGATACGCAGTATTTT	CASTRSSGIGDTQYF
TRBV7-3	TRBJ2-7	-	once	TGTGCCAGCAGCACACAGATGGGGGTTAACCACGAGCAGTACTTC	CASSTQMGVNHEQYF
TRBV28	TRBJ1-3	-	-	TGTGCCAGCAGTTTAGGACACTCTGGAAACACCATATATTTT	CASSLGHSGNTIYF
TRBV27	TRBJ2-7	-	-	TGTGCCAGCAGCCCTCAGGTTATGGGACGGTACTCCTACGAGCAGTACTTC	CASSPQVMGRYSYEQYF
TRBV5-8	TRBJ1-3	-	-	TGTGCCAGCAGCTTACACTCTGGAAACACCATATATTTT	CASSLHSGNTIYF
TRBV7-8	TRBJ1-6	TRBD1	-	TGTGCCAGCAGCCCCTGGACAGGGGATAATTCACCCCTCCACTTT	CASSPWTGDNSPLHF
TRBV18	TRBJ2-6	-	once	TGTGCCAGCTCACCACTGCAGAACGGGGCCAACGTCCTGACTTTC	CASSPLQNGANVLTF
TRBV27	TRBJ1-1	-	-	TGTGCCAGTCACGAGACCGGGACGCGGTACCTGAACACTGAAGCTTTCTTT	CASHETGTRYLNTEAFF
TRBV5-6	TRBJ2-5	-	-	TGTGCCAGCAGCTTTTACGTCCAAGAGACCCAGTACTTC	CASSFYVQETQYF
TRBV7-9	TRBJ1-4	-	-	TGTGCCAGCAGCGGTCAAAGTGAAAAACTGTTTTTT	CASSGQSEKLFF
TRBV28	TRBJ2-2	-	-	TGTGCCATAATCTCCACTCAGGGGAACACCGGGGAGCTGTTTTTT	CAIISTQGNTGELFF
TRBV5-4	TRBJ2-5	TRBD2	once	TGTGCCAGCAGCCTACTAGCGGGCCGACAAGAGACCCAGTACTTC	CASSLLAGRQETQYF
TRBV6-5	TRBJ2-7	-	-	TGTGCCAGCAGTTACTGGGGGACCTACGAGCAGTACTTC	CASSYWGTYEQYF
TRBV30	TRBJ1-2	-	-	TGTGCCTGGAGTCGAAGGAGGAACTATGGCTACACCTTC	CAWSRRRNYGYTF
TRBV7-3	TRBJ2-7	-	-	TGTGCCAGCAGCTTGACTAGCTCCTACGAGCAGTACTTC	CASSLTSSYEQYF
TRBV5-1	TRBJ2-5	TRBD2	once	TGCGCCAGCAACCTAGCGGGAGGGCCGGGGGAGACCCAGTACTTC	CASNLAGGPGETQYF
TRBV27	TRBJ2-7	-	-	TGTGCCAGCAGTGATGACAGGAGGGGTCGCGAGCAGTACTTC	CASSDDRRGREQYF
TRBV2	TRBJ2-3	TRBD2	-	TGTGCCAGCAGTAGTGGGACTAAAACTAGCACAGATACGCAGTATTTT	CASSSGTKTSTDTQYF